This T cell receptor (beta chain) is drawn from a study of cytomegalovirus exposure and HLA in healthy donors. The PCR employed 60 Vbeta primers together with 13 Jbeta primers. Original processing methods: In a later analysis, of 80 million or so unique beta chains, roughly 11 million appeared in at least two donors. The assay was immunoSEQ multiplex PCR, and TCRdb's table has in-frame clones only and misses some. That table supplies the V and J calls and clone size; D and trimming were determined from the DNA. The table includes approximately 160,000 clones, over 70% detected once. CDR3 length equals 14 residues. CDR1 and CDR2 (germline): SEHNR, FQNEAQ (reference sequence). V shed 5 bases and J shed 5 bases, with 14 bases lying between them. As to this clone: Its matching antigen is unknown.

General observations from the study: The study put some 150 TCR beta chains on its list as cytomegalovirus-associated. Both high specificity and high sensitivity reportedly marked the classifier's diagnosis of cytomegalovirus status. Earlier analysis yielded a pattern in which most TCR beta V segments were productive about 87% or about 30% of the time.

The TCR was taken from a woman aged 40 to 50 in good health and CMV-seropositive. The sample comprised PBMCs. The rearrangement uses TRBV7-9 and TRBJ2-3; tentative D call: TRBD1 (6 bases). The CDR3, as DNA: TGTGCCAGCAGCCCCAGGGGTAAGGGAGATACGCAGTATTTT. Amino acids: CASSPRGKGDTQYF.